This entry features one T cell receptor beta chain sequence. Losses at the gene ends were 2 bases for V and 2 bases for J; bases not matched to a gene: 3. The germline V gene has CDR1 SGHTA and CDR2 FQGNSA. This CDR3 spans 15 amino acids. These data originate in a study of OX40 agonist ivuxolimab in advanced cancers. The data were produced by immunoSEQ multiplex PCR, yet TCRdb's version contains in-frame clones alone and is incomplete. Among over 55,000 clones listed, roughly 92% were seen once. The material sequenced was CD4+ or CD8+ T cells sorted from blood, taken in a trial of the OX40 agonist ivuxolimab. The V and J genes are TRBV7-2 and TRBJ2-7, with 10 bases aligning to TRBD2. The receptor's source is an adult with an advanced solid tumor such as melanoma, head and neck, liver or kidney cancer. The CDR3 sequence is CASSLSGGVTYEQYF. In DNA, the CDR3 is TGTGCCAGCAGCTTAAGCGGGGGGGTAACCTACGAGCAGTACTTC.